This T cell receptor (beta chain) was sequenced for a study of CD8 T cells in Susac syndrome. Random hexamers were used to reverse transcribe roughly 0.45 to 1 ug of RNA. A multiplex approach, immunoSEQ multiplex PCR, amplified TCR beta CDR3 across 54 Vbeta and 13 Jbeta. A single record per CDR3 protein comes from TCRdb applying MiXCR to the immunoSEQ multiplex PCR reads. The top ten hold 0.18% of the sample, which has 330,000 or so distinct CDR3 sequences, 89% seen once. This CDR3 region has 14 residues. The junction had 4 bases not matched to a gene; V was cut back by 7 bases and J by 0 bases. The germline V gene encodes CDR1 WNHNN and CDR2 SYGVQD (reference sequence). Comments on this clonotype: Its antigen is undetermined.

Findings and limits, study-wide: The relatively small number of individuals in the TCR sequencing and HLA analysis was acknowledged by the study.

The chain combines TRBV10-1 with TRBJ2-7; 9 nucleotides agree with TRBD1. Specimen: CD8+ T cells from PBMCs. This clonotype was obtained from a human donor with multiple sclerosis. The CDR3 DNA reads TGCGCCAGCATGGGGACAGGGCCCTCCTACGAGCAGTACTTC. Translated: CASMGTGPSYEQYF.